This T cell receptor (beta chain) was observed in a study of blood T cells in healthy people across ages. Through a sample-barcoded 5' primer and a J-beta primer mix, a second PCR was run for roughly 6 to 11 cycles. Each CDR3 protein gets one entry after TCRdb re-called the 5' RACE reads with MiXCR. The sample carries about 840,000 distinct CDR3 sequences, approximately 32% recorded once. Germline assignment: CDR1 SGHRS and CDR2 YFSETQ. The CDR3 length is 12 residues. The junction had 5 bases not matched to a gene; V was cut back by 3 bases and J by 8 bases. In its sample, this clonotype was seen many times. This sample was also put to use in a study of T cells of mothers and their children. That publication notes: It was through the M1S primer of the second PCR that sample barcodes and 2-4 random nucleotides were added.

The chain carries TRBV5-1 and TRBJ2-7; 7 bases are shared with TRBD1. Sequenced: blood. This sequence originates from a woman aged 40 to 55 in good health. CDR3 nucleotides: TGCGCCAGCAGCTATGACAGGGATAAGCAGTACTTC. It is translated as CASSYDRDKQYF.